The rows below give T cell receptor beta chains drawn from one sample of a study of T cell responses to AZD1222 COVID-19 vaccine. Clones were read by immunoSEQ multiplex PCR, and TCRdb kept only the in-frame ones, dropping some. The sample includes fewer than 110,000 clones, about 89% of them seen just once. Source: peripheral blood, taken 28 days after the second AZD1222 dose. These receptors all come from an adult who received the AZD1222 COVID-19 vaccine. The CDR3 runs from the conserved cysteine through the conserved F or W. The order of the fields is D gene, J gene, V gene, clone size, CDR3 DNA, CDR3 protein. A D gene is named only where the DNA matches it firmly. The size entry is marked missing in some rows and otherwise reads once, few, many or a size class.

. | TRBJ1-6 | TRBV2 | . | TGTGCCAGCAGTGAAGTGGGGTTTAATTCACCCCTCCACTTT | CASSEVGFNSPLHF
. | TRBJ1-2 | TRBV30 | . | TGTGCCTGGAGGACGACAGGCTACACCTTC | CAWRTTGYTF
. | TRBJ2-6 | TRBV27 | . | TGTGCCAGCAGTTTCCAGGGAGAGTCAACTGGGGCCAACGTCCTGACTTTC | CASSFQGESTGANVLTF
. | TRBJ1-1 | TRBV3-1/TRBV3-2 | . | TGTGCCAGCAGCCAAGGGGGGAACACTGAAGCTTTCTTT | CASSQGGNTEAFF
. | TRBJ2-7 | TRBV11-2 | . | TGTGCCAGCAGCTTAGTTATGGATCCGAGCTACGAGCAGTACTTC | CASSLVMDPSYEQYF
. | TRBJ2-7 | TRBV5-5 | . | TGTGCCAGCAGCTCCTTCTTAGGCTACGAGCAGTACTTC | CASSSFLGYEQYF
. | TRBJ2-1 | TRBV18 | . | TGTGCCAGCTCACCAATGGGAGTTTACAATGAGCAGTTCTTC | CASSPMGVYNEQFF
TRBD1 | TRBJ2-7 | TRBV27 | . | TGTGCCAGCAGTTCCCCGGGACAGGGGATCTACGAGCAGTACTTC | CASSSPGQGIYEQYF
. | TRBJ1-2 | TRBV6-5 | . | TGTGCCAGCAGTTACGACAGCGCGAACTATGGCTACACCTTC | CASSYDSANYGYTF
. | TRBJ2-7 | TRBV10-2 | . | TGCGCCAGCGGGGACCCGGTAGAGCAGTACTTC | CASGDPVEQYF
. | TRBJ1-1 | TRBV18 | . | TGTGCCAGCTCACCCATGGGCCTGAACACTGAAGCTTTCTTT | CASSPMGLNTEAFF
. | TRBJ1-5 | TRBV6-5 | once | TGTGCCAGCAGTCCGAGAATGTATAGCAATCAGCCCCAGCATTTT | CASSPRMYSNQPQHF
. | TRBJ1-1 | TRBV7-9 | . | TGTGCCAGCAGCTTAGGTCAGGGCAGAGGTGAAGCTTTCTTT | CASSLGQGRGEAFF
TRBD1 | TRBJ1-6 | TRBV11-2 | . | TGTGCCAGCAGCTATCAACCGAGGGGACAGAACAATTCACCCCTCCACTTT | CASSYQPRGQNNSPLHF
TRBD1 | TRBJ1-4 | TRBV6-5 | . | TGTGCCAGCAGTCCAGGACAGGCAACTAATGAAAAACTGTTTTTT | CASSPGQATNEKLFF
TRBD1 | TRBJ1-1 | TRBV10-3 | . | TGTGCCATCAGTGAGTCAGCAACAGGGGACACTGAAGCTTTCTTT | CAISESATGDTEAFF
TRBD1 | TRBJ1-2 | TRBV28 | . | TGTGCCAGCAGCCCGGGACAGGGTATCGATGGCTACACCTTC | CASSPGQGIDGYTF
. | TRBJ2-3 | TRBV12-3/TRBV12-4 | once | TGTGCCAGCAGTTCTGGGGATACGCAGTATTTT | CASSSGDTQYF
. | TRBJ1-1 | TRBV5-1 | once | TGCGCCAGCAGCCGAAGACAGGCCGACACTGAAGCTTTCTTT | CASSRRQADTEAFF
. | TRBJ1-4 | TRBV27 | . | TGTGCCAGCACCAGGGCCCTTAATGAAAAACTGTTTTTT | CASTRALNEKLFF
. | TRBJ1-2 | TRBV4-1 | . | TGCGCCAGCAGCCAACCTCGACAGCCCAACTATGGCTACACCTTC | CASSQPRQPNYGYTF
. | TRBJ1-1 | TRBV2 | few | TGTGCCAGCAGCGACTTCAGGGACCGGGGCATGAACACTGAAGCTTTCTTT | CASSDFRDRGMNTEAFF
. | TRBJ2-7 | TRBV5-4 | . | TGTGCCAGCAGCCCAGACGGTTCGGTTAATACCCTCGAGCAGTACTTC | CASSPDGSVNTLEQYF
. | TRBJ1-2 | TRBV11-2 | few | TGTGCCAGCAGTACAGGGTATGGCTACACCTTC | CASSTGYGYTF
. | TRBJ1-4 | TRBV5-4 | . | TGTGCCAGCAGCTTTGGGAGGGAAGAAAAACTGTTTTTT | CASSFGREEKLFF
TRBD1 | TRBJ1-2 | TRBV20-1 | . | TGCAGTGCTAGTAGTGGGGACAGAGCTAACTATGGCTACACCTTC | CSASSGDRANYGYTF
TRBD1 | TRBJ2-7 | TRBV19 | . | TGTGCCAGTAGTTTCTCCGGGACAGGGCCCTACGAGCAGTACTTC | CASSFSGTGPYEQYF
. | TRBJ2-7 | TRBV19 | . | TGTGCCAGTAGTCCCGTAGGCCAGCGAACCTACGAGCAGTACTTC | CASSPVGQRTYEQYF
TRBD1 | TRBJ1-1 | TRBV29-1 | . | TGCAGCGTGAGGACAGGGGGAGGGACTGAAGCTTTCTTT | CSVRTGGGTEAFF
TRBD1 | TRBJ1-6 | TRBV14 | . | TGTGCCAGCAGCCCGGGGACAGGGCACGATTATTCACCCCTCCACTTT | CASSPGTGHDYSPLHF
TRBD1 | TRBJ1-5 | TRBV6-5 | . | TGTGCCAGCAGTCGACAGGGGGCGGGCAATCAGCCCCAGCATTTT | CASSRQGAGNQPQHF
. | TRBJ2-3 | TRBV2 | . | TGTGCCAGCAAGGCGGGAACTAGCACAGATACGCAGTATTTT | CASKAGTSTDTQYF
. | TRBJ2-2 | TRBV28 | . | TGTGCCAGCAGCTTCCCCTCGGGACTCGTAACTACGAACACCGGGGAGCTGTTTTTT | CASSFPSGLVTTNTGELFF
TRBD1 | TRBJ2-7 | TRBV7-6 | . | TGTGCCAGCAGCTCCGGGACAGGGTCCTACGAGCAGTACTTC | CASSSGTGSYEQYF
. | TRBJ2-5 | TRBV18 | . | TGTGCCAGCTCACCAGGCTGGCAGTCCGGCGAGACCCAGTACTTC | CASSPGWQSGETQYF
TRBD1 | TRBJ1-1 | TRBV5-1 | . | TGCGCCAGCAGCTTGGCGGCGACAGGGAAAAACACTGAAGCTTTCTTT | CASSLAATGKNTEAFF
. | TRBJ1-5 | TRBV7-9 | . | TGTGCCAGCAGTTTAAATCCGGGGGGATTGGATCAGCCCCAGCATTTT | CASSLNPGGLDQPQHF
. | TRBJ2-1 | TRBV5-3 | once | TGTGCCAGAAGCGGGCGGGGACCGGGCCACAATGAGCAGTTCTTC | CARSGRGPGHNEQFF
. | TRBJ1-4 | TRBV29-1 | . | TGCAGCGCCGTGGGAGGGAGCGGGAATGAAAAACTGTTTTTT | CSAVGGSGNEKLFF
TRBD2 | TRBJ2-1 | TRBV9 | . | TGTGCCAGCAGCACCGGACTAGCGGGACTTGGGGATGAGCAGTTCTTC | CASSTGLAGLGDEQFF
. | TRBJ1-5 | TRBV19 | . | TGTGCCAGTAGTTACAAGGGGGGGGCTTATAGCAATCAGCCCCAGCATTTT | CASSYKGGAYSNQPQHF
. | TRBJ2-5 | TRBV5-6 | once | TGTGCCAGCAGCCTTAGATCCCAAGAGACCCAGTACTTC | CASSLRSQETQYF
. | TRBJ1-1 | TRBV6-5 | . | TGTGCCAGCAGTACAGGGAGTACGACTGAAGCTTTCTTT | CASSTGSTTEAFF
TRBD1 | TRBJ1-2 | TRBV7-9 | . | TGTGCCAGCAGCTTAGGGCCCGGGACAGCTAACTATGGCTACACCTTC | CASSLGPGTANYGYTF
. | TRBJ1-2 | TRBV18 | . | TGTGCCAGCTCACCACTGGGGGGACAAAGTAACTATGGCTACACCTTC | CASSPLGGQSNYGYTF
TRBD1 | TRBJ2-3 | TRBV9 | . | TGTGCCAGCAGCGTAGAAGGTTTGCGGCAGGGGGCTAGCACAGATACGCAGTATTTT | CASSVEGLRQGASTDTQYF
. | TRBJ1-1 | TRBV10-3 | . | TGTGCCATCAGTGAAAGGGTGAACACTGAAGCTTTCTTT | CAISERVNTEAFF
. | TRBJ1-6 | TRBV11-2 | few | TGTGCCAGCAGCATGACTCGCCTACCCCTCCACTTT | CASSMTRLPLHF
TRBD2 | TRBJ2-1 | TRBV29-1 | . | TGCAGCCTTGCCGGGGGGGTGCTCAATGAGCAGTTCTTC | CSLAGGVLNEQFF